This T cell receptor (beta chain) was recovered during a study of pediatric ulcerative colitis (dated by TCRdb to 2018 to 2020). Regarding the study in general: Pancolitis was present in roughly seven ulcerative colitis patients and left-sided colitis in two, and histology consistent with ulcerative colitis was found in all of these patients. From 9 or 10 newly diagnosed, treatment-naive pediatric ulcerative colitis patients and a handful of non-IBD control children, paired blood and rectal samples were collected. By Pediatric Ulcerative Colitis Activity Index, a couple of patients had mild disease, several had moderate disease and three had acute severe colitis.

No immunosuppressive medication had been given to the ulcerative colitis patients before the diagnostic colonoscopy. Blood was sampled at the time of the colonoscopy. The Wizard kit (Promega) was used to extract genomic DNA from both blood and intestinal samples. Through the immunoSEQ TRB Survey service, multiplex V and J primers were used to amplify rearranged CDR3 beta regions from genomic DNA. To keep sequencing depth the same across samples, survey-level depth of up to 500,000 reads per sample was applied. The libraries were purified and pooled, then sequenced using Illumina technology. The paper's processing steps were these. Productive clonality, sample overlap, pairwise scatters, CDR3 beta length, V/D/J gene usage and productiveness were assessed with immunoSEQ online tools. Calculated diversity was the number of unique rearrangements divided by total templates times 100; Shannon and Simpson indices were also computed. Z-score normalized data were analyzed by principal component analysis with the R prcomp function and the ggbiplot package. Morisita's index was used to quantify blood-rectal clonal overlap within each subject. TCRdb provides this immuneACCESS table in a form limited to in-frame rearrangements. Some clones are lacking; in checked studies, under half of them reflect an unresolved V gene, and why the rest are absent is not known. V, J and clone size derive from that table, while D and trimming were established from the DNA sequence. Across this sample there are about 64,000 clones, with approximately 87% seen only once. The ten biggest clones cover around 3.3% of the sample.

Including the terminal cysteine and phenylalanine, the CDR3 comprises 18 residues. The DNA shown is the 54-base CDR3, in frame from base 1. The germline V gene sets CDR1 to SGHDT and CDR2 to YYEEEE. From V the trimming removes 4 bases and from J it removes 2 bases, while the gene matches leave 9 bases of the junction unaccounted for. What the authors observed across the whole study: Features of the rectal repertoire distinguished controls, mild-moderate colitis patients and acute severe colitis patients, and in acute severe colitis, rectal diversity was reduced because of clonal expansions. With only a few individuals, the healthy control group was small. Clonal overlap between a subject's own blood and rectum was significantly greater in ulcerative colitis patients than in controls, which suggests more T cell trafficking to inflamed tissue. Repertoires were derived from total lymphocyte DNA, so rare subsets such as regulatory T cells may have patterns not reflected. For technical reasons, substantially fewer templates were yielded by the blood samples of two patients, and these blood samples were excluded from blood-rectal overlap analysis. Two rectal CDR3 clonotypes were present in all ulcerative colitis patients and in none of the controls.

In this sample, this clone turned up once. What antigen it recognizes has not been identified. No much larger clone is present one base from it, and per-base qualities are unavailable. Here the chain combines TRBV5-6 and TRBJ2-2; 12 central nucleotides agree with TRBD2. This sequence originates from a boy aged 10-17 years with severe ulcerative colitis. Sequenced input: blood. The sequenced DNA: TGTGCCAGCAGCGGTCCGGGACTAGCGGGCGGTAACACCGGGGAGCTGTTTTTT. Translated, this is CASSGPGLAGGNTGELFF. Beyond the CDR3, the reference TRBV5-6 and TRBJ2-2 genes provide the residues; the full variable domain reads: DAGVTQSPTHLIKTRGQQVTLRCSPKSGHDTVSWYQQALGQGPQFIFQYYEEEERQRGNFPDRFSGHQFPNYSSELNVNALLLGDSALYLCASSGPGLAGGNTGELFFGEGSRLTVL.